This TCR beta chain was recorded in a study of T-cell memory formation after mild COVID-19. Each CDR3 protein is one row after TCRdb ran MiXCR on the 5' RACE reads. The sample shows 550,000 to 600,000 distinct CDR3 sequences, roughly 20% of them seen only once. As regards this clonotype: What it recognizes is unknown.

Findings and limits, study-wide: Memory sampled before infection contained some responding clones, suggesting cross-reactive memory joined. While clones contracting from day 15 to 85 were balanced between CD4 and CD8, later expanders leaned CD4+.

The CDR3 has 12 amino acids. Trimming cost V 8 bases and J 6 bases, with 10 bases left between them. Germline-derived CDR1 and CDR2 are SGHTA and FQGTGA. The origin of this receptor is an adult woman who had mild COVID-19 (a few samples of this study predate the infection). Cell type and time point are not known. V is TRBV7-3 and J is TRBJ2-2; possibly TRBD1 or TRBD2 for D (5 bases each). The sample was PBMCs or a T cell subset sorted from them (not recorded which). CDR3 nucleotide sequence: TGTGCCAGCGCTGGGGGAGCCGGGGAGCTGTTTTTT. Encoded protein: CASAGGAGELFF.